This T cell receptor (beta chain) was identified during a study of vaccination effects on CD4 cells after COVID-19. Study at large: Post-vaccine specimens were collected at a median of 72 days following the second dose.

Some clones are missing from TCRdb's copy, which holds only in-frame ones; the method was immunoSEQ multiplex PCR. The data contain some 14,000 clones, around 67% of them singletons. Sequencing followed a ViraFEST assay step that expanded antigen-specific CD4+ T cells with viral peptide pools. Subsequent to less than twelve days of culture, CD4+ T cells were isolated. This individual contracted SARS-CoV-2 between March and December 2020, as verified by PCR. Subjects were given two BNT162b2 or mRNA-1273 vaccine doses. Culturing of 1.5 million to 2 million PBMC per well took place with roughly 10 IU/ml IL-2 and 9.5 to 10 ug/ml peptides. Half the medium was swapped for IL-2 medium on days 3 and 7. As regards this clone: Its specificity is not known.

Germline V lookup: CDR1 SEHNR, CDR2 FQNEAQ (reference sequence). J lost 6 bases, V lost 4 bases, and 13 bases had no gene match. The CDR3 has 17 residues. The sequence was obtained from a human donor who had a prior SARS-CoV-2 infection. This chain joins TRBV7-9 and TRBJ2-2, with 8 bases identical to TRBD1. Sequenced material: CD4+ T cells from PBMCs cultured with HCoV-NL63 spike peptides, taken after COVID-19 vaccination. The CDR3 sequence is CASSSTVGQGGAGELFF. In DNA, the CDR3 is TGTGCCAGCAGCTCGACGGTTGGACAGGGAGGAGCCGGGGAGCTGTTTTTT.